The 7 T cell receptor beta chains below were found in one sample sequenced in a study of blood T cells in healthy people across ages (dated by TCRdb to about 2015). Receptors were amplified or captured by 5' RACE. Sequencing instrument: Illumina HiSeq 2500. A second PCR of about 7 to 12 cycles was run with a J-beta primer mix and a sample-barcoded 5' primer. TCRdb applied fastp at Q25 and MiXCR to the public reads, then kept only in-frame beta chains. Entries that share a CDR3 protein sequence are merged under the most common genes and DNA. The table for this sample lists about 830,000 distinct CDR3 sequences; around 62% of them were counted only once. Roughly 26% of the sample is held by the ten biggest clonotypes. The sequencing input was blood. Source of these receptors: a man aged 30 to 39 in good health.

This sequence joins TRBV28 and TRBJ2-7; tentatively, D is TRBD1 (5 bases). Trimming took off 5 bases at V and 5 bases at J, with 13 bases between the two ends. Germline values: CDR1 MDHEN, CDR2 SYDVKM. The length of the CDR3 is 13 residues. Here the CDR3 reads CASSPLTADEQYF. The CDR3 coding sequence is TGTGCCAGCAGTCCCCTGACAGCCGACGAGCAGTACTTC.

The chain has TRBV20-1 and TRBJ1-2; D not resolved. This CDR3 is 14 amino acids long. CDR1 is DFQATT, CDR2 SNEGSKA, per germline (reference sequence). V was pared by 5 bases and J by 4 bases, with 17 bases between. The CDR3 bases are TGCAGTGCTTCGCCCATGGGATCTCCCTATGGCTACACCTTC. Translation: CSASPMGSPYGYTF.

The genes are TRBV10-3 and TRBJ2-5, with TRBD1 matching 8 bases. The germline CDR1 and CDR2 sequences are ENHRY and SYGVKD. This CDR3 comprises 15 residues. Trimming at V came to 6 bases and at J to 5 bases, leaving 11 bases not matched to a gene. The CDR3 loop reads CAIRAPGQGSETQYF. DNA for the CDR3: TGTGCCATCAGGGCCCCCGGACAGGGTTCGGAGACCCAGTACTTC.

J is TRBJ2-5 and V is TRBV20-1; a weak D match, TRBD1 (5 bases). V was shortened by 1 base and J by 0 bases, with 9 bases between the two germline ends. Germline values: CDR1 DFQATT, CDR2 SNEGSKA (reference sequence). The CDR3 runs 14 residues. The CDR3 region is CSARVAGYQETQYF. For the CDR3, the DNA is TGCAGTGCTAGAGTCGCAGGGTACCAAGAGACCCAGTACTTC.

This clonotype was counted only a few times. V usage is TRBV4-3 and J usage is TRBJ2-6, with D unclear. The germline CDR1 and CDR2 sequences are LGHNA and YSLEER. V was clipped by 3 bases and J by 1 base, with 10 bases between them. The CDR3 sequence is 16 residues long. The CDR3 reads CASSQTWGSGANVLTF. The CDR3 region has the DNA TGCGCCAGCAGCCAGACGTGGGGATCTGGGGCCAACGTCCTGACTTTC.

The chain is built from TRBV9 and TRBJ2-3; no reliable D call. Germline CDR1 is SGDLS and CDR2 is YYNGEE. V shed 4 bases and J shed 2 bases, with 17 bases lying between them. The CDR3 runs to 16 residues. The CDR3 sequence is CASSKLTASNTDTQYF. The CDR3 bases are TGTGCCAGCAGCAAGTTGACGGCTTCCAACACAGATACGCAGTATTTT.

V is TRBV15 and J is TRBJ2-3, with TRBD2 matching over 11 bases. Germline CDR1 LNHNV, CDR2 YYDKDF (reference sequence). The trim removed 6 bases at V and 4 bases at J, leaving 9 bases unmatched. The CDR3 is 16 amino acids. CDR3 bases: TGTGCCACCAGTAAACGTACTAGCGGGGGATCAGATACGCAGTATTTT. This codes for CATSKRTSGGSDTQYF.